The 9 T cell receptor beta chains below all came from one sample that was sequenced in a study of CD8 T cells in ankylosing spondylitis. Using its own MiXCR run on the 5' RACE reads, TCRdb lists one record per CDR3 protein. The top ten hold more than 13% of the sample, which has roughly 180,000 distinct CDR3 sequences, approximately 10% seen once. Sequenced material: blood, either unsorted or a sorted T cell fraction (not recorded which). All receptors come from a female donor with ankylosing spondylitis or in good health (not recorded which).

This clonotype was observed a handful of times. The V gene is TRBV13, the J gene TRBJ2-4, with TRBD1 matching 7 bases. Germline V CDR1 and CDR2: PRHDT, FYEKMQ (reference sequence). This CDR3 has 16 residues. After removal of 4 bases from V and 2 bases from J, the junction contained 8 bases not matched to a gene. The CDR3 spells CASSSRGQGSKNIQYF. The CDR3 DNA follows: TGTGCCAGCAGCTCAAGGGGGCAGGGTTCCAAAAACATTCAGTACTTC.

This clonotype has only a few counts. The V and J genes are TRBV28 and TRBJ1-2; TRBD1 is a possible D gene (5 bases). This CDR3 has 11 residues. Germline V gene data show CDR1 as MDHEN and CDR2 as SYDVKM. This CDR3 reads CVATAWYGYTF. The CDR3 DNA sequence: TGTGTCGCGACAGCTTGGTATGGCTACACCTTC.

This clonotype was found a few times. This chain links TRBV9 with TRBJ2-1; 14 nucleotides line up with TRBD2. The V and J ends lost 3 bases and 7 bases, in that order; junction bases with no gene match: 6. Germline V lookup: CDR1 SGDLS, CDR2 YYNGEE. This CDR3 has 16 amino acids. Here the CDR3 reads CASSAGTSGSGNEQFF. CDR3 in DNA: TGTGCCAGCAGCGCCGGGACTAGCGGGAGTGGGAATGAGCAGTTCTTC.

V gene TRBV27 combines with J gene TRBJ2-1, with a possible D match to TRBD2 (6 bases). This CDR3 has 17 amino acids. Deletions cut 4 bases from V and 1 base from J, with 17 bases between. Germline loops: CDR1 MNHEY, CDR2 SMNVEV (reference sequence). CDR3 sequence: CASSWISGTSSYNEQFF. In nucleotides, the CDR3 is TGTGCCAGCAGTTGGATTAGCGGTACTAGTTCCTACAATGAGCAGTTCTTC.

This chain joins TRBV12-3 or TRBV12-4 and TRBJ2-7; TRBD2 might be the D (6 bases). The V and J ends lost 3 bases and 3 bases respectively, with 18 bases between them. The CDR3 covers 16 residues. CDR3 residues: CASSLGGTAQDYEQYF. CDR3 coding DNA: TGTGCCAGCAGTTTGGGGGGTACAGCCCAGGACTACGAGCAGTACTTC.

This clonotype was counted many times. V usage is TRBV7-6 and J usage is TRBJ2-7, with 7 positions matching TRBD2. Per the germline V gene, CDR1 is SGHVS and CDR2 is FNYEAQ. V shed 3 bases, J shed 6 bases, and the junction held 5 bases outside the gene matches. CDR3 size: 13 residues. Here the CDR3 reads CASSLEAGSEQYF. The CDR3 DNA follows: TGTGCCAGCAGCTTGGAAGCGGGAAGCGAGCAGTACTTC.

V and J are TRBV10-3 and TRBJ2-3, with D unclear. The V and J ends lost 4 bases and 5 bases respectively, with 10 bases between them. The CDR3 has 13 residues. Germline loops: CDR1 ENHRY, CDR2 SYGVKD. This chain's CDR3 is CAISGPTIDTQYF. In DNA form, the CDR3 reads TGTGCCATCAGTGGCCCGACCATAGATACGCAGTATTTT.

This clonotype has ten or more counts. The chain combines TRBV29-1 with TRBJ2-7; 8 bases align to TRBD1. Germline V gene sequence: CDR1 SQVTM, CDR2 ANQGSEA. This CDR3 is 12 amino acids long. V shed 4 bases and J 5 bases; nucleotides not matched to a gene: 4. Written as DNA, the CDR3 is TGCAGCGTTGGCGACAGGGGCCACGAGCAGTACTTC. Protein product: CSVGDRGHEQYF.

The V call is TRBV7-2, the J call TRBJ2-7, with D perhaps TRBD2 (5 bases). The CDR3 length is 14 residues. V was cut by 5 bases and J by 0 bases, with 11 bases left in between. Germline CDR1 SGHTA, CDR2 FQGNSA. The CDR3 DNA is TGTGCCAGCAGCCGTAGGGAGAGCTCCTACGAGCAGTACTTC. As protein: CASSRRESSYEQYF.